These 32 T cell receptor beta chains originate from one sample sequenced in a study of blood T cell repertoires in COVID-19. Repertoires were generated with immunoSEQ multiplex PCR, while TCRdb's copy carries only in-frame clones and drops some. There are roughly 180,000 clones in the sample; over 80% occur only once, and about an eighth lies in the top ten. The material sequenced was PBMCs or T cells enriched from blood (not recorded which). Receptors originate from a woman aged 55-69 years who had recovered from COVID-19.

The CDR3 DNA sequence: TGCGCCAGCAGCCAAGGGCCTAGCGGATCCTACAATGAGCAGTTCTTC. Translation gives CASSQGPSGSYNEQFF. This chain uses TRBV4-1 with TRBJ2-1; 7 bases fit TRBD2. From germline, CDR1 is MGHRA and CDR2 YSYEKL. The CDR3 is made up of 16 amino acids. J lost 1 base, V lost 1 base, and 4 bases had no gene match.

The CDR3 sequence: CASRQGATGANVLTF. CDR3 nucleotides: TGCGCCAGCCGGCAGGGGGCAACTGGGGCCAACGTCCTGACTTTC. The genes are TRBV5-1 and TRBJ2-6, with 8 nucleotides matching TRBD1. The CDR3 is 15 residues long. The germline gives CDR1 SGHRS, CDR2 YFSETQ. V trimming: 7 bases; J trimming: 2 bases; junction bases outside the gene matches: 5.

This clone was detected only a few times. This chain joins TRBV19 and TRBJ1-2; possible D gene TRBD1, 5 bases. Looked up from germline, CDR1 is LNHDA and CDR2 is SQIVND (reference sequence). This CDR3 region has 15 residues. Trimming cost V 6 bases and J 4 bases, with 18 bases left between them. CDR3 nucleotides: TGTGCCAGTAGACGGACCCATCAGGGAGGCTATGGCTACACCTTC. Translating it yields CASRRTHQGGYGYTF.

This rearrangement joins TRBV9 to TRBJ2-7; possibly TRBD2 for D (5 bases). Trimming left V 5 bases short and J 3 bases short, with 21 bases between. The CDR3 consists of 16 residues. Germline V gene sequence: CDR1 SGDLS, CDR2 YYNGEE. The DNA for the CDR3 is TGTGCCAGCAGTGTCGGCCCTACCACAGACTACTACGAGCAGTACTTC. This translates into CASSVGPTTDYYEQYF.

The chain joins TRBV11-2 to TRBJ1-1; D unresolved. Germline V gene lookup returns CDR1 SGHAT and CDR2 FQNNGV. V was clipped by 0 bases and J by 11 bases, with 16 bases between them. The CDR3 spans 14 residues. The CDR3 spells CASSLDHIVSTAFF. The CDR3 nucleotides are TGTGCCAGCAGCTTAGATCATATCGTTAGTACGGCTTTCTTT.

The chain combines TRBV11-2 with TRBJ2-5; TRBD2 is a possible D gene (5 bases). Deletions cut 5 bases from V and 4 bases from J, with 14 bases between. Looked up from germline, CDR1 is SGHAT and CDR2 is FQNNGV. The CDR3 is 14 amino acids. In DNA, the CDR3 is TGTGCCAGCAGCCCGCTCGGGATAGGAGAGACCCAGTACTTC. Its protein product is CASSPLGIGETQYF.

The CDR3 loop reads CASSTFTGRTEAFF. CDR3 bases: TGTGCCAGCAGCACGTTTACGGGGAGGACTGAAGCTTTCTTT. This chain links TRBV5-4 with TRBJ1-1; D is unresolved. Trimming shortened V by 4 bases and J by 5 bases, and 15 bases separated the two germline ends. This CDR3 has 14 amino acids. Germline CDR1 SGHNT, CDR2 YYREEE (reference sequence).

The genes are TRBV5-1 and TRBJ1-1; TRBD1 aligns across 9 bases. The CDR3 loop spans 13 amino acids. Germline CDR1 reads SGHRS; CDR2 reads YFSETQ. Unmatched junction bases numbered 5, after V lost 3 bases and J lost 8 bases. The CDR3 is CASSWTGDGEAFF. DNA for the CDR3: TGCGCCAGCAGCTGGACAGGGGATGGGGAAGCTTTCTTT.

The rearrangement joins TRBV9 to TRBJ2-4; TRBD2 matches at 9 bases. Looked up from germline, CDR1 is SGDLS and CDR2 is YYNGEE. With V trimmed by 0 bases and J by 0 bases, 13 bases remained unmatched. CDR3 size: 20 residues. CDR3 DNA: TGTGCCAGCAGCGTAGTATCGGCTAGCGGGGAGCCTAAAGCCAAAAACATTCAGTACTTC. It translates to CASSVVSASGEPKAKNIQYF.

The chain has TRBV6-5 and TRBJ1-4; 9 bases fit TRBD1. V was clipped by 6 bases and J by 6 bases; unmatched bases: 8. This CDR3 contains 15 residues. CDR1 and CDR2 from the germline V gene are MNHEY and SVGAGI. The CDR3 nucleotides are TGTGCCAGCAGCCGAGGGACAGGGCAAGATGAAAAACTGTTTTTT. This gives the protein CASSRGTGQDEKLFF.

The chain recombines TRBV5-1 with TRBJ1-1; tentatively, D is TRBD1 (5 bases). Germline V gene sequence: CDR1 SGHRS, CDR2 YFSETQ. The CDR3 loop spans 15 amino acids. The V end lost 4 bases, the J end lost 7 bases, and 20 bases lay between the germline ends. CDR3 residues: CASSEEGHRVSEAFF. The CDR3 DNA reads TGCGCCAGCAGCGAGGAGGGGCATAGGGTTAGTGAAGCTTTCTTT.

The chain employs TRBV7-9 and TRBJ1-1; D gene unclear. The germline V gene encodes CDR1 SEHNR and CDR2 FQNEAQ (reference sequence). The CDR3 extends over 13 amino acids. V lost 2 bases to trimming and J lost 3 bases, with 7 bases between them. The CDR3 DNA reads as TGTGCCAGCAGCTTAATACGGGACACTGAAGCTTTCTTT. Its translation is CASSLIRDTEAFF.

CDR3: CASSGRGSVRNEQFF. CDR3 coding DNA: TGTGCCAGCAGCGGCAGGGGGTCTGTCCGAAATGAGCAGTTCTTC. The chain carries TRBV11-2 and TRBJ2-1, with TRBD1 matching over 7 bases. Germline-derived CDR1 and CDR2 are SGHAT and FQNNGV. The CDR3 is made up of 15 amino acids. V lost 5 bases to trimming and J lost 7 bases; unmatched junction nucleotides: 11.

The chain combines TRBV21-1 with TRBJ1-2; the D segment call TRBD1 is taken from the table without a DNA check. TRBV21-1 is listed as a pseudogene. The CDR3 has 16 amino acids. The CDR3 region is CASSNGTGISNYGYTF. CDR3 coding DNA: TGTGCCAGCAGCAATGGGACAGGGATCTCTAACTATGGCTACACCTTC.

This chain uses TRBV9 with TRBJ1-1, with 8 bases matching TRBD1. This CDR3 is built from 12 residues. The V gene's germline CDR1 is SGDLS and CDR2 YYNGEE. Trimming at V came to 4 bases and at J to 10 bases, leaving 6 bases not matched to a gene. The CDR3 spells CASSSDRERAFF. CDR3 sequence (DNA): TGTGCCAGCAGCTCGGACAGGGAGCGAGCTTTCTTT.

The CDR3, as DNA: TGTGCCAGCAGCTTTGGGGGCATCGGAGAGCAGTTCTTC. Its translation: CASSFGGIGEQFF. The V gene is TRBV7-3, the J gene TRBJ2-1, with D perhaps TRBD1 (6 bases). The CDR3 consists of 13 residues. V was trimmed by 3 bases and J by 10 bases, leaving 13 bases between them. Germline CDR1 reads SGHTA; CDR2 reads FQGTGA.

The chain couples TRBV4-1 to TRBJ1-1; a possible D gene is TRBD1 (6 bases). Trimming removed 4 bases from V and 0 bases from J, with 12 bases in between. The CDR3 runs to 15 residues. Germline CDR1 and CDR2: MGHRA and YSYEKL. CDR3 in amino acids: CASSRVQGMNTEAFF. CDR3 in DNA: TGCGCCAGCAGCCGCGTACAGGGTATGAACACTGAAGCTTTCTTT.

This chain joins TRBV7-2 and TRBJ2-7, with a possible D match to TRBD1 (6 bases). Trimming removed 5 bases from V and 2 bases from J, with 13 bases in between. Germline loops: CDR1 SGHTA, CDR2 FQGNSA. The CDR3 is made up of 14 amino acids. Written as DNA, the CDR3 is TGTGCCAGCAGCCCCATGACAGGTACCTACGAGCAGTACTTC. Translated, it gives CASSPMTGTYEQYF.

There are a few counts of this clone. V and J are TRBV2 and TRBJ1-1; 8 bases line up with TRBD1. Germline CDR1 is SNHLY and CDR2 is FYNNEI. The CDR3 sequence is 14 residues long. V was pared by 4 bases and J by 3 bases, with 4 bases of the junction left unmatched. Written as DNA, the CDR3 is TGTGCCAGCAGTGTGTACAGGGGGGACACTGAAGCTTTCTTT. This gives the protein CASSVYRGDTEAFF.

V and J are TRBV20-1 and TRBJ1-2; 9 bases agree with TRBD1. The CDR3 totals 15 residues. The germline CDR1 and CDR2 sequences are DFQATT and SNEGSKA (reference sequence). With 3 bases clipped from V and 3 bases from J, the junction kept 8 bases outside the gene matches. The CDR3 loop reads CSASRGQGIDYGYTF. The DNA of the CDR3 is TGCAGTGCTAGTAGGGGACAGGGAATTGACTATGGCTACACCTTC.

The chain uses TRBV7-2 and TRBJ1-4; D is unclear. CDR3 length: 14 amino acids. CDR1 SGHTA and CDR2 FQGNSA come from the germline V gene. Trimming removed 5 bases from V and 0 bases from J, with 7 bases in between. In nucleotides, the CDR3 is TGTGCCAGCAGCCCGGTCTCAACTAATGAAAAACTGTTTTTT. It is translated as CASSPVSTNEKLFF.

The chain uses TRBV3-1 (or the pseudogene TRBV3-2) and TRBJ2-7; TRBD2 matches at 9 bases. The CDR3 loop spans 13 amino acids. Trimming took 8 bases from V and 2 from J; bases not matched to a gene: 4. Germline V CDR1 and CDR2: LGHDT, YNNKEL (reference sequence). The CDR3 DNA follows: TGTGCCAGCGCCCTAGCGGGAACCTACGAGCAGTACTTC. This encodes CASALAGTYEQYF.

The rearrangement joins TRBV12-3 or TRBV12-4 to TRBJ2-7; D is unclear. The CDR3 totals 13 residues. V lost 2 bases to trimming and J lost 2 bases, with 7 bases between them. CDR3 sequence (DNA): TGTGCCAGCAGTTTAAACGGTGCCTACGAGCAGTACTTC. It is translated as CASSLNGAYEQYF.

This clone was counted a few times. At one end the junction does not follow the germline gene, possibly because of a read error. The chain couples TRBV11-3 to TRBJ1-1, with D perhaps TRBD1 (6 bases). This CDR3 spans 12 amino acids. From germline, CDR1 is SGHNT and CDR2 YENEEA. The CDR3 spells CRLGGGHTEAFF. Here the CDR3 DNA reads TGCCGGCTAGGGGGGGGTCACACTGAAGCTTTCTTT. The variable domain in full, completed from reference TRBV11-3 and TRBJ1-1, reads EAGVVQSPRYKIIEKKQPVAFWCNPISGHNTLYWYLQNLGQGPELLIRYENEEAVDDSQLPKDRFSAERLKGVDSTLKIQPAELGDSAVYLCRLGGGHTEAFFGQGTRLTVV.

DNA for the CDR3: TGTGCCAGCAGCTTAGCCGGGACAGGCCCTTCTACTTATAGCAATCAGCCCCAGCATTTT. Translated, it gives CASSLAGTGPSTYSNQPQHF. The J gene is TRBJ1-5, the V gene TRBV7-4; TRBD1 agrees at 8 bases. Germline CDR1 reads SGHVT; CDR2 reads SQSDAQ. The junction had 13 bases not matched to a gene; V was cut back by 0 bases and J by 0 bases. This CDR3 is 20 amino acids long. Together with reference TRBV7-4 and TRBJ1-5, the CDR3 gives the full variable domain: GAGVSQSPRYKVAKRGRDVALRCDSISGHVTLYWYRQTLGQGSEVLTYSQSDAQRDKSGRPSGRFSAERPERSVSTLKIQRTEQGDSAVYLCASSLAGTGPSTYSNQPQHFGDGTRLSIL.

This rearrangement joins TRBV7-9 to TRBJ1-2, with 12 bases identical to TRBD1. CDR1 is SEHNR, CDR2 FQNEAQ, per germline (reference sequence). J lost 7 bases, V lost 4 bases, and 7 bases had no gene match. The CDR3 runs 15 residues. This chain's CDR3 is CASSYSGTGGFGYTF. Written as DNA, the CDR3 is TGTGCCAGCAGCTATTCCGGGACAGGGGGCTTTGGCTACACCTTC.

Written as DNA, the CDR3 is TGTGCCGTGGGGGGAGACGACTATGGCTACACCTTC. This gives the protein CAVGGDDYGYTF. The V gene is TRBV7-9, the J gene TRBJ1-2, with D perhaps matching TRBD1 (5 bases). V was shortened by 11 bases and J by 3 bases, with 13 bases between the two germline ends. The CDR3 spans 12 residues. Germline lookup yields CDR1 SEHNR and CDR2 FQNEAQ (reference sequence).

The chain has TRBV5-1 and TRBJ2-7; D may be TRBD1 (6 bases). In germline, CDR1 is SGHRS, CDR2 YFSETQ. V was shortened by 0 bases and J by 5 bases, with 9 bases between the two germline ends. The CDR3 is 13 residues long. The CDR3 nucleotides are TGCGCCAGCAGCTTGGCAGGGGCTCACGAGCAGTACTTC. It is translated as CASSLAGAHEQYF. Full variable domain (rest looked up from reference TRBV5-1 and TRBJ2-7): KAGVTQTPRYLIKTRGQQVTLSCSPISGHRSVSWYQQTPGQGLQFLFEYFSETQRNKGNFPGRFSGRQFSNSRSEMNVSTLELGDSALYLCASSLAGAHEQYFGPGTRLTVT.

The CDR3 sequence is CATSPAGQPQHF. Written as DNA, the CDR3 is TGTGCCACCAGCCCGGCGGGTCAGCCCCAGCATTTT. The chain combines TRBV15 with TRBJ1-5; D unresolved. Trimming removed 5 bases at V and 6 bases at J, with 8 bases between. This CDR3 contains 12 residues. Germline V CDR1 and CDR2: LNHNV, YYDKDF (reference sequence).

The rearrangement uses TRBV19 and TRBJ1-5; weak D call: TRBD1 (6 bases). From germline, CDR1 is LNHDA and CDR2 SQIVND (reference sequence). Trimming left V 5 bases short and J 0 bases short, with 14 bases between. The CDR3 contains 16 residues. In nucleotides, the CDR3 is TGTGCCAGTAGTCCAGGGGCCCTCTATAGCAATCAGCCCCAGCATTTT. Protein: CASSPGALYSNQPQHF.

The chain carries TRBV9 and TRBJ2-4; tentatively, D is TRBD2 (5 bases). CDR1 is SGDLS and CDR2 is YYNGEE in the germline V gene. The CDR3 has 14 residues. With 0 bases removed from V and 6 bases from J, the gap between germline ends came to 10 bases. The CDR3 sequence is CASSVAGSRNIQYF. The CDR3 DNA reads TGTGCCAGCAGCGTAGCGGGATCGCGAAACATTCAGTACTTC.

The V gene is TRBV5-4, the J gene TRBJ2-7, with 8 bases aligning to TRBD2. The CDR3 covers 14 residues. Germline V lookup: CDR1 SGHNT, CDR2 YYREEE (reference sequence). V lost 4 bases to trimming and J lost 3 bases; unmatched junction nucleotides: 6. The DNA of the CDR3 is TGTGCCAGCAGCGGCGGGGGGCGGTACTACGAGCAGTACTTC. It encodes CASSGGGRYYEQYF.